Listed below are T cell receptor beta chains from one sample, sequenced in a study of blood T cell repertoires in COVID-19. TCRdb's table, derived via immunoSEQ multiplex PCR, lists solely in-frame clones and lacks some. The sample consists of about 340,000 clones, about 86% of them appearing once. The sequenced sample was peripheral blood. The receptors originated from a woman between 55 and 75 years old with COVID-19, enrolled during active disease. The conserved cysteine and the conserved F or W are not part of the CDR3 here. The listing skips clone size in some rows; elsewhere it reads once, few, many or a size class.

v_call: TRBV7-8
clone_size: NA
j_call: TRBJ1-2
cdr3_aa: ASSPRRTGHGYT

v_call: TRBV19
clone_size: NA
j_call: TRBJ1-5
cdr3_aa: ASSTLRGRSNQPQH

v_call: TRBV19
clone_size: NA
j_call: TRBJ1-1
cdr3_aa: ASNAGGPNTEAF

v_call: TRBV7-8
clone_size: NA
j_call: TRBJ1-2
cdr3_aa: ASSLDKANYGYT

v_call: TRBV13
clone_size: NA
j_call: TRBJ1-3
cdr3_aa: ASSSRQTQLLGNTIY

v_call: TRBV30
clone_size: NA
j_call: TRBJ2-6
cdr3_aa: AWKNRVVSGANVLT

v_call: TRBV6-5
clone_size: once
j_call: TRBJ2-1
cdr3_aa: ASSYLQGADEQF

v_call: TRBV6-9
clone_size: once
j_call: TRBJ1-1
cdr3_aa: ASSSGQENTEAF

v_call: TRBV10-3
clone_size: NA
j_call: TRBJ1-5
cdr3_aa: AISEGGGQPQH

v_call: TRBV20-1
clone_size: NA
j_call: TRBJ2-7
cdr3_aa: SARIRNEQY

v_call: TRBV2
clone_size: NA
j_call: TRBJ2-2
cdr3_aa: ASRDIGTGALKFANTGELF

v_call: TRBV27
clone_size: NA
j_call: TRBJ2-5
cdr3_aa: ASSLFGQGWGTQY

v_call: TRBV7-2
clone_size: NA
j_call: TRBJ1-1
cdr3_aa: ASSLGQGMNTEAF

v_call: TRBV6-1
clone_size: NA
j_call: TRBJ2-1
cdr3_aa: ASSEGRNEQF

v_call: TRBV4-3
clone_size: NA
j_call: TRBJ2-1
cdr3_aa: ASSQVTGNNEQF

v_call: TRBV14
clone_size: once
j_call: TRBJ2-3
cdr3_aa: ASSPIGTGIHTQY

v_call: TRBV11-3
clone_size: NA
j_call: TRBJ1-6
cdr3_aa: ASSYGTGYNSPLH

v_call: TRBV19
clone_size: once
j_call: TRBJ2-1
cdr3_aa: ASSTPLAGTPYNEQF

v_call: TRBV27
clone_size: NA
j_call: TRBJ2-3
cdr3_aa: ASSPIGTVLASTDTQY

v_call: TRBV11-3
clone_size: NA
j_call: TRBJ1-6
cdr3_aa: ASSPGSRNSPLH

v_call: TRBV6-5
clone_size: NA
j_call: TRBJ1-1
cdr3_aa: ASSGQAMNTEAF

v_call: TRBV5-4
clone_size: NA
j_call: TRBJ2-2
cdr3_aa: ASSLRGGGRELF

v_call: TRBV10-3
clone_size: once
j_call: TRBJ2-7
cdr3_aa: AISGQVNPYEQY

v_call: TRBV28
clone_size: NA
j_call: TRBJ1-2
cdr3_aa: ASSSLGTGGPHSGYT

v_call: TRBV4-1
clone_size: NA
j_call: TRBJ2-3
cdr3_aa: ASSQTRDFASDTQY

v_call: TRBV9
clone_size: NA
j_call: TRBJ1-2
cdr3_aa: ASSVAPTVAYRGGGYT

v_call: TRBV30
clone_size: NA
j_call: TRBJ1-5
cdr3_aa: AWSVAFGGRGSQPQH

v_call: TRBV6-6
clone_size: NA
j_call: TRBJ1-1
cdr3_aa: ASSYEGDTEAF